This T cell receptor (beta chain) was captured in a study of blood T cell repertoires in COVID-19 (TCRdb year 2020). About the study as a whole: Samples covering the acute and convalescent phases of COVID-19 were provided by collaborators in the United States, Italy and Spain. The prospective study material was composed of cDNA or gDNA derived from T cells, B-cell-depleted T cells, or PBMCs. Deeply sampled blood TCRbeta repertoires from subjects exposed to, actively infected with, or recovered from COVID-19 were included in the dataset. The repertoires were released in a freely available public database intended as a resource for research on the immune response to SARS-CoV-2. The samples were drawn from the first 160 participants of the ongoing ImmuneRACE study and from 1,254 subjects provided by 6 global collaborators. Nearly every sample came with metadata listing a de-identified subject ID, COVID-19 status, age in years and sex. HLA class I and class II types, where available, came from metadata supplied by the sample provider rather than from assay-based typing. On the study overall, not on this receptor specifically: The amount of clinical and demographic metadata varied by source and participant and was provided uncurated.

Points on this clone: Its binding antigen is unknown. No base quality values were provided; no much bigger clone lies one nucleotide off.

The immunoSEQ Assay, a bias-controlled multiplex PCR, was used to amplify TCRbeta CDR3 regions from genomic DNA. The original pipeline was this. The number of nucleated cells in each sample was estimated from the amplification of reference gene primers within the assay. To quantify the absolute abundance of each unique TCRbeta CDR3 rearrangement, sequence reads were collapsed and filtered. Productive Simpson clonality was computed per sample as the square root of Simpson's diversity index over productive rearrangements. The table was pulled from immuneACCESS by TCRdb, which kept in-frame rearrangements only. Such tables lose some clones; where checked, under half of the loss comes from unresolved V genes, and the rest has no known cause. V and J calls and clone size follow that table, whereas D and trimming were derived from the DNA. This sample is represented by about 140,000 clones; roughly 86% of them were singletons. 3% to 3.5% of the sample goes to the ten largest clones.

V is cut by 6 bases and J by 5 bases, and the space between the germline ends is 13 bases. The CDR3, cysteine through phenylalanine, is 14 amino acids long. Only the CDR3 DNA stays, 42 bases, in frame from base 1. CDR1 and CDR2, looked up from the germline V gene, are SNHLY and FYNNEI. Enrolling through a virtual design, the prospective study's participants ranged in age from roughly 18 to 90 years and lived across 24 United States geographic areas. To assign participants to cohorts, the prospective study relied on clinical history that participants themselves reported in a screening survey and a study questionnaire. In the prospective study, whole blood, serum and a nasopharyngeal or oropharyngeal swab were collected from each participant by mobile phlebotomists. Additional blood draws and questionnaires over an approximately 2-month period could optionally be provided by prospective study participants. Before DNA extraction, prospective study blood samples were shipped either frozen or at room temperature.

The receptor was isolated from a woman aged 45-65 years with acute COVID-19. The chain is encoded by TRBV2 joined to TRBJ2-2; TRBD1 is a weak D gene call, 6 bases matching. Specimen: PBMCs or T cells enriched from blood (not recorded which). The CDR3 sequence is CASRGALGTGELFF. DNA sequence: TGTGCCAGCAGGGGGGCCCTAGGGACCGGGGAGCTGTTTTTT. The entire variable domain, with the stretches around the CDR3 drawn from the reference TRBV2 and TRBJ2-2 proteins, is EPEVTQTPSHQVTQMGQEVILRCVPISNHLYFYWYRQILGQKVEFLVSFYNNEISEKSEIFDDQFSVERPDGSNFTLKIRSTKLEDSAMYFCASRGALGTGELFFGEGSRLTVL.